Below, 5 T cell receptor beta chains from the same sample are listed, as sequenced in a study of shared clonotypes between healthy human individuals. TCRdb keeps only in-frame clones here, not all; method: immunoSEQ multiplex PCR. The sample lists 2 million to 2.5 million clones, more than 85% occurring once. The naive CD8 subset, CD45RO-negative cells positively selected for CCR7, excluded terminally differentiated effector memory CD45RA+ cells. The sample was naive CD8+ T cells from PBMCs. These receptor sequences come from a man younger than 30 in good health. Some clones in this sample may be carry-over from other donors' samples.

The CDR3 spells CASSQDIGRSSYNEQFF. Written as DNA, the CDR3 is TGCGCCAGCAGCCAAGATATCGGCAGGTCCTCCTACAATGAGCAGTTCTTC. The chain is built from TRBV4-3 and TRBJ2-1; no clear D. CDR1 LGHNA and CDR2 YSLEER come from the germline V gene. The CDR3 runs to 17 residues. V was shortened by 0 bases and J by 0 bases, with 12 bases between the two germline ends.

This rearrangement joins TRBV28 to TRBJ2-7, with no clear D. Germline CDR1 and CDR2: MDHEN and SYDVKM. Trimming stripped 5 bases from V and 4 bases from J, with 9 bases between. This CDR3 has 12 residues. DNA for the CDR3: TGTGCCAGCAGTCCCTCCAAGTACGAGCAGTACTTC. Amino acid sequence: CASSPSKYEQYF.

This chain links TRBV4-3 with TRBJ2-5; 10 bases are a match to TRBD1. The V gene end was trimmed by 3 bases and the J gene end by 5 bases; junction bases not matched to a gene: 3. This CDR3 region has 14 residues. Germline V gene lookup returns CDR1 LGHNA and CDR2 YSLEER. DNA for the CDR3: TGCGCCAGCAGCCAGACAGGGGGCCATGAGACCCAGTACTTC. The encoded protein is CASSQTGGHETQYF.

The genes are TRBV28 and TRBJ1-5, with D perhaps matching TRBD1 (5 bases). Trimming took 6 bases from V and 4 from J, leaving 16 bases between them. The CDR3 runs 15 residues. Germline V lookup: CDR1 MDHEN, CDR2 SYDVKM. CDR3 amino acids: CASRTVRGPNQPQHF. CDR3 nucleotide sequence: TGTGCCAGCAGAACGGTGAGGGGCCCGAATCAGCCCCAGCATTTT.

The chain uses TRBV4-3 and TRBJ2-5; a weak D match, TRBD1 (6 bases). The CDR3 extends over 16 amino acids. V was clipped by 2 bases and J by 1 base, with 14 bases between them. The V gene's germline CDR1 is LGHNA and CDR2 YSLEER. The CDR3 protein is CASSQTPGHFQETQYF. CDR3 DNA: TGCGCCAGCAGCCAAACCCCGGGACACTTCCAAGAGACCCAGTACTTC.